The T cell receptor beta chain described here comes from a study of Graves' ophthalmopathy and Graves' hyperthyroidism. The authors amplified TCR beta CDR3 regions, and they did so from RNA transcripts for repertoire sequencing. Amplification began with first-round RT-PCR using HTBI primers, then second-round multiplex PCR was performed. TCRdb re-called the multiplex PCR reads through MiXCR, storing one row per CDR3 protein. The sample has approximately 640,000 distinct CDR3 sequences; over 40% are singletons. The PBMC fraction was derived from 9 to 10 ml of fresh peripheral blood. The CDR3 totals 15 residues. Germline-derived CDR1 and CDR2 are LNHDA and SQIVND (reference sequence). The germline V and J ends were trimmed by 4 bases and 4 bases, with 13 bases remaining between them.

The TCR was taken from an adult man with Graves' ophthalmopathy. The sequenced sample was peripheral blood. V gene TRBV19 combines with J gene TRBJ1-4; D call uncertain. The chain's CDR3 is CASSTLTEINEKLFF. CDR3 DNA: TGTGCCAGTAGTACCCTTACAGAGATTAATGAAAAACTGTTTTTT.